One sample yielded the 26 T cell receptor beta chains listed below, sequenced in a study of T cell changes during pregnancy in multiple sclerosis. Repertoires were generated with immunoSEQ multiplex PCR, while TCRdb's copy carries only in-frame clones and drops some. This table has 35,000 to 45,000 clones, around 90% appearing once. Sequencing used CD8+ T cells from peripheral blood mononuclear cells, obtained before pregnancy. All receptors come from a female donor with multiple sclerosis, enrolled in a pregnancy study.

V and J are TRBV28 and TRBJ2-3; D is perhaps TRBD1 (5 bases). Germline loops: CDR1 MDHEN, CDR2 SYDVKM. CDR3 length equals 14 residues. Trimming stripped 3 bases from V and 5 bases from J, with 12 bases between. The CDR3 DNA reads as TGTGCCAGCAGTTTTATGGCAGGGATAGATACGCAGTATTTT. Translated, it gives CASSFMAGIDTQYF.

The rearrangement joins TRBV28 to TRBJ2-3, with 7 nucleotides matching TRBD2. The CDR3 contains 18 residues. Germline-derived CDR1 and CDR2 are MDHEN and SYDVKM. The V and J ends lost 6 bases and 2 bases, in that order; junction bases with no gene match: 17. The DNA of the CDR3 is TGTGCCAGCAGCCCATGGGCGGGAGTGCCGCCCGTCACAGATACGCAGTATTTT. Translated, it gives CASSPWAGVPPVTDTQYF.

The J gene is TRBJ1-1, the V gene TRBV5-6; 8 bases are shared with TRBD1. CDR1 and CDR2 (germline): SGHDT, YYEEEE. Trimming at V came to 4 bases and at J to 5 bases, leaving 13 bases not matched to a gene. CDR3 length equals 16 residues. Here the CDR3 DNA reads TGTGCCAGCAGCACCTCGGCGGCAGGGGGCTCAACTGAAGCTTTCTTT. This translates into CASSTSAAGGSTEAFF.

This sequence joins TRBV9 and TRBJ1-1; D is ambiguous. V gave up 0 bases and J gave up 9 bases, with 12 bases separating them. The germline gives CDR1 SGDLS, CDR2 YYNGEE. This CDR3 spans 13 amino acids. CDR3 coding DNA: TGTGCCAGCAGCGTAGTACGGGGTGACCAAGCTTTCTTT. Translated, it gives CASSVVRGDQAFF.

The V and J genes are TRBV9 and TRBJ2-3, with D possibly matching TRBD2 (6 bases). The CDR3 is made up of 15 amino acids. Germline assignment: CDR1 SGDLS and CDR2 YYNGEE. V was trimmed by 0 bases and J by 4 bases, leaving 12 bases between them. This chain's CDR3 is CASSVGGDSADTQYF. The CDR3 DNA reads TGTGCCAGCAGCGTAGGAGGGGACTCCGCAGATACGCAGTATTTT. Combining the CDR3 with reference TRBV9 and TRBJ2-3 gives the whole variable domain DSGVTQTPKHLITATGQRVTLRCSPRSGDLSVYWYQQSLDQGLQFLIQYYNGEERAKGNILERFSAQQFPDLHSELNLSSLELGDSALYFCASSVGGDSADTQYFGPGTRLTVL.

This chain joins TRBV19 and TRBJ2-1, with 9 bases fitting TRBD2. Losses at the gene ends were 6 bases for V and 1 base for J; bases not matched to a gene: 4. The CDR3 totals 15 residues. Per the germline V gene, CDR1 is LNHDA and CDR2 is SQIVND (reference sequence). The CDR3 DNA reads TGTGCCAGTAGCAATAGCGGGAGTTCCTACAATGAGCAGTTCTTC. Translated, it gives CASSNSGSSYNEQFF.

The rearrangement joins TRBV28 to TRBJ2-5; weak D call: TRBD2 (5 bases). CDR1 is MDHEN and CDR2 is SYDVKM in the germline V gene. V was trimmed by 6 bases and J by 5 bases, leaving 16 bases between them. The CDR3 has 14 amino acids. This CDR3 reads CASSTTTSLETQYF. The CDR3 DNA reads TGTGCCAGCAGCACAACTACTAGTCTCGAGACCCAGTACTTC.

The CDR3 bases are TGTGCCGCTGGGACTCCCTACCACAATGAGCAGTTCTTC. Residues: CAAGTPYHNEQFF. The chain couples TRBV10-3 to TRBJ2-1, with D perhaps TRBD2 (6 bases). CDR3 length: 13 residues. CDR1 and CDR2 from the germline V gene are ENHRY and SYGVKD. Trimming stripped 11 bases from V and 5 bases from J, with 16 bases between.

The chain recombines TRBV29-1 with TRBJ2-3; 10 nucleotides align to TRBD1. Germline-derived CDR1 and CDR2 are SQVTM and ANQGSEA. Trimming removed 1 base from V and 1 base from J; junction bases left unmatched: 2. This CDR3 has 15 amino acids. The CDR3 region is CSVEGGTGGTDTQYF. The CDR3 DNA follows: TGCAGCGTTGAAGGGGGGACAGGGGGCACAGATACGCAGTATTTT.

V usage is TRBV9 and J usage is TRBJ1-1, with 8 bases aligning to TRBD1. CDR3 length equals 13 residues. Germline V CDR1 and CDR2: SGDLS, YYNGEE. The trim removed 4 bases at V and 5 bases at J, leaving 4 bases unmatched. CDR3 sequence (DNA): TGTGCCAGCAGCACAGGGGGATCAACTGAAGCTTTCTTT. Its translation: CASSTGGSTEAFF.

This rearrangement joins TRBV6-4 to TRBJ2-1, with 10 bases identical to TRBD2. CDR3 length: 15 residues. The J segment lost 8 bases and the V segment lost 5 bases, leaving 9 bases of the junction unmatched. The germline CDR1 and CDR2 sequences are MRHNA and SNTAGT. The CDR3 protein is CASSSASGSYDEQFF. The DNA of the CDR3 is TGTGCCAGCAGTTCCGCTAGCGGGAGTTATGATGAGCAGTTCTTC.

This clone was observed once. This chain's CDR3 is CASSFLAGYNEQFF. The CDR3 nucleotides read TGTGCCAGCAGCTTTTTAGCGGGCTACAATGAGCAGTTCTTC. The chain is built from TRBV5-6 and TRBJ2-1; 7 bases match TRBD2. Trimming at V came to 2 bases and at J to 3 bases, leaving 2 bases not matched to a gene. The germline gives CDR1 SGHDT, CDR2 YYEEEE. The CDR3 totals 14 residues.

This clone was counted once. V usage is TRBV6-5 and J usage is TRBJ2-1; D is perhaps TRBD1 (6 bases). Germline CDR1 reads MNHEY; CDR2 reads SVGAGI. Trimming shortened V by 0 bases and J by 7 bases, and 10 bases separated the two germline ends. The CDR3 is 14 residues long. The DNA of the CDR3 is TGTGCCAGCAGTTACTCAGCTACAGGGAATGAGCAGTTCTTC. It codes for CASSYSATGNEQFF.

Only one count was recorded for this clone. The CDR3: CASRTEGGSSYTF. The CDR3 DNA reads as TGTGCCAGCAGAACCGAGGGGGGGTCTAGCTACACCTTC. The genes are TRBV28 and TRBJ1-2, with a weak D call TRBD1 (6 bases). The CDR3 has 13 residues. Trimming left V 6 bases short and J 9 bases short, with 17 bases between. Germline V lookup: CDR1 MDHEN, CDR2 SYDVKM.

This clone is medium-sized by share. Other DNA variants within this sample encode the same CDR3. This sequence joins TRBV7-9 and TRBJ2-7; 10 bases align to TRBD1. Germline V gene data show CDR1 as SEHNR and CDR2 as FQNEAQ (reference sequence). The V segment lost 1 base and the J segment 3 bases; nucleotides outside the gene matches: 3. CDR3 length: 15 amino acids. As DNA, the CDR3 is TGTGCCAGCAGCTTAGTAGGGACAGGGGACTACGAGCAGTACTTC. Protein product: CASSLVGTGDYEQYF.

The chain employs TRBV19 and TRBJ2-1, with 8 positions matching TRBD2. With V trimmed by 3 bases and J by 4 bases, 5 bases remained unmatched. The CDR3 totals 15 residues. Germline CDR1 LNHDA, CDR2 SQIVND (reference sequence). DNA for the CDR3: TGTGCCAGTAGTATCGGGACTAGGGGATACAATGAGCAGTTCTTC. It translates to CASSIGTRGYNEQFF.

This clone showed up just once. V is TRBV28 and J is TRBJ2-1; a weak D match, TRBD1 (5 bases). Germline V gene lookup returns CDR1 MDHEN and CDR2 SYDVKM. The CDR3 spans 15 residues. V was cut by 6 bases and J by 0 bases, with 12 bases left in between. The DNA for the CDR3 is TGTGCCAGCAGAACCGACAGCAGCTCCTACAATGAGCAGTTCTTC. It translates to CASRTDSSSYNEQFF.

CDR3 in DNA: TGCGCCAGCAGCTCCGGGACAGAAGTATACAATGAGCAGTTCTTC. It codes for CASSSGTEVYNEQFF. The chain has TRBV5-1 and TRBJ2-1, with 7 bases matching TRBD1. V gave up 3 bases and J gave up 4 bases; unmatched junction bases: 7. The germline gives CDR1 SGHRS, CDR2 YFSETQ. This CDR3 is built from 15 residues.

This chain links TRBV5-8 with TRBJ2-7; 7 nucleotides line up with TRBD2. The CDR3 length is 12 residues. The V segment lost 4 bases and the J segment 3 bases; nucleotides outside the gene matches: 1. Germline-derived CDR1 and CDR2 are SGHTS and YDEGEE. The CDR3 region is CASSPGGYEQYF. CDR3 nucleotides: TGTGCCAGCAGCCCGGGGGGCTACGAGCAGTACTTC.

V and J are TRBV7-6 and TRBJ1-5, with a possible D match to TRBD1 (5 bases). The CDR3 extends over 15 amino acids. Trimming took 5 bases from V and 4 from J, leaving 15 bases between them. Looked up from germline, CDR1 is SGHVS and CDR2 is FNYEAQ. CDR3 protein: CASSPGQGPNQPQHF. The CDR3 nucleotides are TGTGCCAGCAGCCCAGGGCAGGGTCCTAATCAGCCCCAGCATTTT.

This sequence joins TRBV6-5 and TRBJ2-1, with 7 bases fitting TRBD1. CDR1 and CDR2 from the germline V gene are MNHEY and SVGAGI. CDR3 size: 12 residues. The V and J ends lost 2 bases and 10 bases, in that order; junction bases with no gene match: 2. For the CDR3, the DNA is TGTGCCAGCAGTTACCCGGACAGGGAGCAGTTCTTC. Its protein product is CASSYPDREQFF.

This CDR3 reads CASRLSSYNEQFF. CDR3 DNA sequence: TGTGCCAGCAGATTGAGTTCCTACAATGAGCAGTTCTTC. V is TRBV27 and J is TRBJ2-1; D gene uncertain. Between the trimmed V and J ends, which lost 6 bases and 1 base, there was a span of 7 bases. The CDR3 totals 13 residues. Germline CDR1 reads MNHEY; CDR2 reads SMNVEV (reference sequence).

A single count supports this clone. This chain connects TRBV19 to TRBJ2-1, with TRBD1 matching 9 bases. The CDR3 consists of 16 residues. Germline values: CDR1 LNHDA, CDR2 SQIVND (reference sequence). J was trimmed by 4 bases and V by 1 base; bases with no gene match: 5. The DNA for the CDR3 is TGTGCCAGTAGTATAGTATCCGGGACAGGGTACAATGAGCAGTTCTTC. Protein sequence: CASSIVSGTGYNEQFF. Based on the CDR3 plus reference TRBV19 and TRBJ2-1, the full variable domain is DGGITQSPKYLFRKEGQNVTLSCEQNLNHDAMYWYRQDPGQGLRLIYYSQIVNDFQKGDIAEGYSVSREKKESFPLTVTSAQKNPTAFYLCASSIVSGTGYNEQFFGPGTRLTVL.

This chain joins TRBV6-1 and TRBJ2-1, with 11 bases matching TRBD2. The CDR3 is 14 residues long. The junction had 7 bases not matched to a gene; V was cut back by 11 bases and J by 4 bases. Per the germline V gene, CDR1 is MNHNS and CDR2 is SASEGT. The CDR3 reads CAGQLAGVYNEQFF. The CDR3 DNA follows: TGTGCCGGCCAACTAGCGGGAGTTTACAATGAGCAGTTCTTC.

The rearrangement uses TRBV27 and TRBJ2-7, with TRBD1 matching 8 bases. The CDR3 has 15 residues. The V gene end was trimmed by 4 bases and the J gene end by 2 bases; junction bases not matched to a gene: 7. Germline V gene lookup returns CDR1 MNHEY and CDR2 SMNVEV (reference sequence). CDR3 coding DNA: TGTGCCAGCAGTTATCGGGCAGGGGGCGCCTACGAGCAGTACTTC. Translated: CASSYRAGGAYEQYF.

This sequence joins TRBV9 and TRBJ2-7; 12 bases agree with TRBD2. The V gene end was trimmed by 4 bases and the J gene end by 11 bases; junction bases not matched to a gene: 10. The CDR3 totals 14 residues. Germline loops: CDR1 SGDLS, CDR2 YYNGEE. The CDR3 loop is CASSFETSGSVKYF. The CDR3, as DNA: TGTGCCAGCAGCTTCGAGACTAGCGGGAGTGTCAAGTACTTC.